The clone carrying this T cell receptor beta chain has at least ten counts. This record belongs to a study of T cells in Graves' hyperthyroidism and ophthalmopathy. Germline-derived CDR1 and CDR2 are LNHDA and SQIVND (reference sequence). The length of the CDR3 is 16 residues. Trimming shortened V by 3 bases and J by 1 base, and 13 bases separated the two germline ends. RNA transcripts served as the template for amplifying TCR beta CDR3 regions. An initial round of RT-PCR targeting the TCR CDR3 relied on the HTBI primer set. Using its own MiXCR run on the multiplex PCR reads, TCRdb lists one record per CDR3 protein. The data show a few hundred thousand distinct CDR3 sequences, 13% seen once.

Sequences were obtained from blood. This chain links TRBV19 with TRBJ2-1, with D perhaps TRBD1 (6 bases). This TCR was recovered from a woman younger than 35 with Graves' hyperthyroidism. The CDR3 protein is CASSIPNRASYNEQFF. The CDR3 DNA reads as TGTGCCAGTAGTATCCCAAACAGGGCTTCCTACAATGAGCAGTTCTTC. The full variable domain, in which reference TRBV19 and TRBJ2-1 provide the parts outside the CDR3, is DGGITQSPKYLFRKEGQNVTLSCEQNLNHDAMYWYRQDPGQGLRLIYYSQIVNDFQKGDIAEGYSVSREKKESFPLTVTSAQKNPTAFYLCASSIPNRASYNEQFFGPGTRLTVL.